This T cell receptor beta chain was captured by sequencing in a study of CD8 T cells in ankylosing spondylitis. Study outcomes and limitations: Relatively rare in peripheral blood, disease-linked clones were also CD8+. Clones tied to disease were said to be significantly enriched in matched ankylosing spondylitis synovial fluid. Blood from ankylosing spondylitis patients appeared to carry a characteristic roughly 8-variant TCR beta motif. Previous work reported some of these motif variants in the synovial fluid and blood of reactive arthritis.

Quantitative 5'-RACE was performed with molecular barcodes, and it yielded the TCR beta libraries. One entry per CDR3 protein, called by TCRdb with MiXCR from the 5' RACE reads. Seen here are approximately 520,000 distinct CDR3 sequences, roughly 5.3% observed once, and the top ten hold roughly 3.3%. The CDR3 covers 14 residues. Deletions cut 6 bases from V and 7 bases from J, with 22 bases between. The germline V gene encodes CDR1 DFQATT and CDR2 SNEGSKA (reference sequence). This clonotype came up many times. Its antigen is unidentified. The source of this sequence is a male donor with ankylosing spondylitis. Sequenced input: blood, either unsorted or a sorted T cell fraction (not recorded which). This chain links TRBV20-1 with TRBJ2-7; TRBD1 might be the D (6 bases). The CDR3 DNA reads TGCAGTGCCAATCCGGGACACAACTACGAGGAGCAGTACTTC. Translation gives CSANPGHNYEEQYF.